This T cell receptor beta chain is from a study of T cells in Graves' hyperthyroidism and ophthalmopathy. This clonotype came up a few times. The CDR3 spans 14 residues. With 2 bases clipped from V and 6 bases from J, the junction kept 4 bases outside the gene matches. The V gene's germline CDR1 is LGHNA and CDR2 YNFKEQ. TCR beta CDR3 regions were amplified from RNA transcripts. When the TCR CDR3 underwent first-round RT-PCR, the HTBI primer set was used. Using its own MiXCR run on the multiplex PCR reads, TCRdb lists one record per CDR3 protein. The table records around 400,000 distinct CDR3 sequences, under 15% of them present only once. Absence of ophthalmopathy progression within 18 months defined stable Graves' hyperthyroidism. Lactation, pregnancy, other autoimmune disease or uncontrolled infection excluded patients. Cells are PBMCs isolated from approximately 9.2 ml of fresh blood.

The V and J genes are TRBV4-2 and TRBJ1-2; 9 bases fit TRBD1. The clonotype comes from a woman between 18 and 29 years old with Graves' hyperthyroidism. The sequencing input was blood. In DNA, the CDR3 is TGTGCCAGCAGCCAACAGGACAGGGGCCATGGCTACACCTTC. It specifies CASSQQDRGHGYTF.